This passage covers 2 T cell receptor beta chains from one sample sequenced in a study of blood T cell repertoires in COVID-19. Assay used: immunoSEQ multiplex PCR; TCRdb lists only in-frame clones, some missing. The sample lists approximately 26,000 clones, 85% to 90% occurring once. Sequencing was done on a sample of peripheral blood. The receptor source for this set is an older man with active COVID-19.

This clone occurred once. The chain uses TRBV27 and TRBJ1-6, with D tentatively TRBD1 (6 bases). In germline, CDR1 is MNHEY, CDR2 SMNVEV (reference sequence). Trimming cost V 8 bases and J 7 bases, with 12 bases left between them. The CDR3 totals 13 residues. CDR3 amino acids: CASRDIYNSPLHF. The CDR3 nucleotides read TGTGCCAGCCGGGACATTTACAATTCACCCCTCCACTTT.

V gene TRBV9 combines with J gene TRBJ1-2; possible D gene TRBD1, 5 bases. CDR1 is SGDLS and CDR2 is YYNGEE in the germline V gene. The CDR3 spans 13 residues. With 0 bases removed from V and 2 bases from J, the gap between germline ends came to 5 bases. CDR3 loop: CASSVDRNYGYTF. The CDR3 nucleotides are TGTGCCAGCAGCGTAGACAGGAACTATGGCTACACCTTC.